This is a list of T cell receptor beta chains from one sample in a study of shared clonotypes between healthy human individuals. Assay used: immunoSEQ multiplex PCR; TCRdb lists only in-frame clones, some missing. Of some 2.3 million clones listed, more than 85% are singletons. The sequenced sample consisted of naive CD4+ T cells from PBMCs. Receptors were obtained from a young man in good health. Some clones in this sample may be carry-over from other donors' samples. CDR3s include the opening cysteine and the closing phenylalanine or tryptophan. The order of the fields is V gene, clone size, J gene, D gene, CDR3 DNA, CDR3 protein. The D gene is left open where the match is weak. Size tells how often a clone was seen (once, few, many) or the class of an expanded clone, and some rows leave it out.

V gene: TRBV5-4; clone size: NA; J gene: TRBJ1-1; D gene: TRBD1; CDR3 DNA: TGTGCCAGCAGCACGCGACAGGGGGACACTGAAGCTTTCTTT; CDR3 protein: CASSTRQGDTEAFF
V gene: TRBV4-2; clone size: NA; J gene: TRBJ2-3; D gene: NA; CDR3 DNA: TGTGCCAGCAGCCAAGCCCGGGAAGGCACAGATACGCAGTATTTT; CDR3 protein: CASSQAREGTDTQYF
V gene: TRBV11-2; clone size: NA; J gene: TRBJ2-6; D gene: NA; CDR3 DNA: TGTGCCAGCAGCCTCGGACAGAGAGCCTCTGGGGCCAACGTCCTGACTTTC; CDR3 protein: CASSLGQRASGANVLTF
V gene: TRBV29-1; clone size: NA; J gene: TRBJ2-7; D gene: TRBD1; CDR3 DNA: TGCAGCGTTGGAGGGACAGGGGAGACCTACGAGCAGTACTTC; CDR3 protein: CSVGGTGETYEQYF
V gene: TRBV29-1; clone size: NA; J gene: TRBJ1-2; D gene: TRBD1; CDR3 DNA: TGCAGCGTTCACCGACAGGGTAAAGGCTACACCTTC; CDR3 protein: CSVHRQGKGYTF
V gene: TRBV4-1; clone size: NA; J gene: TRBJ2-7; D gene: NA; CDR3 DNA: TGCGCCAGCAGCCAAGATCCGCACTACGAGCAGTACTTC; CDR3 protein: CASSQDPHYEQYF
V gene: TRBV30; clone size: NA; J gene: TRBJ2-7; D gene: TRBD2; CDR3 DNA: TGTGCCTGGAGTGGACTAGCGGGAGGGTATTACGAGCAGTACTTC; CDR3 protein: CAWSGLAGGYYEQYF
V gene: TRBV28; clone size: NA; J gene: TRBJ2-2; D gene: TRBD1; CDR3 DNA: TGTGCCAGTCAACCGGGACAGGGGGGCGACGGGGAGCTGTTTTTT; CDR3 protein: CASQPGQGGDGELFF
V gene: TRBV7-6; clone size: NA; J gene: TRBJ2-3; D gene: TRBD2; CDR3 DNA: TGTGCCAGCAGCTTAATCGGTGGTCTAGCGGGAGCCCTCGTAGATACGCAGTATTTT; CDR3 protein: CASSLIGGLAGALVDTQYF
V gene: TRBV7-8; clone size: NA; J gene: TRBJ2-3; D gene: TRBD2; CDR3 DNA: TGTGCCAGCAGCGGGAGGGCTGCTAGCACAGATACGCAGTATTTT; CDR3 protein: CASSGRAASTDTQYF
V gene: TRBV6-1; clone size: once; J gene: TRBJ1-1; D gene: NA; CDR3 DNA: TGTGCCAGCAGTGAGGGTCCGAACACTGAAGCTTTCTTT; CDR3 protein: CASSEGPNTEAFF
V gene: TRBV28; clone size: NA; J gene: TRBJ1-2; D gene: TRBD1; CDR3 DNA: TGTGCCAGCAGTCGGACAGGGGGCAATGGCTACACCTTC; CDR3 protein: CASSRTGGNGYTF
V gene: TRBV28; clone size: NA; J gene: TRBJ1-6; D gene: NA; CDR3 DNA: TGTGCCAGCAGTTTAGTTGGGATTAGGAATTCACCCCTCCACTTT; CDR3 protein: CASSLVGIRNSPLHF
V gene: TRBV28; clone size: NA; J gene: TRBJ2-7; D gene: TRBD1; CDR3 DNA: TGTGCCAGCAGTTTATATCGGTCTGGGACAGGGGACTACGAGCAGTACTTC; CDR3 protein: CASSLYRSGTGDYEQYF
V gene: TRBV6-1; clone size: NA; J gene: TRBJ1-2; D gene: TRBD1; CDR3 DNA: TGTGCCAGCAGTGAAGCCAGGGGGCTTGGCTACACCTTC; CDR3 protein: CASSEARGLGYTF
V gene: TRBV7-9; clone size: NA; J gene: TRBJ1-2; D gene: NA; CDR3 DNA: TGTGCCAGCAGCTACCACAGGGCTAACTATGGCTACACCTTC; CDR3 protein: CASSYHRANYGYTF
V gene: TRBV19; clone size: NA; J gene: TRBJ2-1; D gene: TRBD2; CDR3 DNA: TGTGCCAGTAGTATTGGGACTAGCAAACCCATTGAGCAGTTCTTC; CDR3 protein: CASSIGTSKPIEQFF
V gene: TRBV7-9; clone size: NA; J gene: TRBJ1-1; D gene: TRBD1; CDR3 DNA: TGTGCCAGCAGCTCGACAGGGGGCGTAGCTGAAGCTTTCTTT; CDR3 protein: CASSSTGGVAEAFF
V gene: TRBV7-6; clone size: NA; J gene: TRBJ2-1; D gene: NA; CDR3 DNA: TGTGCCAGCAGCCCCCGGCCGGTGAGCTCCTACAATGAGCAGTTCTTC; CDR3 protein: CASSPRPVSSYNEQFF
V gene: TRBV5-1; clone size: NA; J gene: TRBJ2-2; D gene: NA; CDR3 DNA: TGCGCCAGCAGCGTTGCACCCCAGGGGGAGGCCGGGGAGCTGTTTTTT; CDR3 protein: CASSVAPQGEAGELFF
V gene: TRBV28; clone size: NA; J gene: TRBJ1-1; D gene: NA; CDR3 DNA: TGTGCCAGCAGCCGCCGGGGGTGGCAGGGCAACACTGAAGCTTTCTTT; CDR3 protein: CASSRRGWQGNTEAFF
V gene: TRBV15; clone size: once; J gene: TRBJ2-3; D gene: NA; CDR3 DNA: TGTGCCACCAGCAGGGTACGGACAGATACGCAGTATTTT; CDR3 protein: CATSRVRTDTQYF
V gene: TRBV7-2; clone size: NA; J gene: TRBJ1-1; D gene: NA; CDR3 DNA: TGTGCCAGCAGCTTAGGACAGTGGAGGAGACAAGCTTTCTTT; CDR3 protein: CASSLGQWRRQAFF
V gene: TRBV29-1; clone size: NA; J gene: TRBJ2-1; D gene: NA; CDR3 DNA: TGCAGCGTTGAGGGGGTCAGCGGGAATGAGCAGTTCTTC; CDR3 protein: CSVEGVSGNEQFF
V gene: TRBV5-1; clone size: NA; J gene: TRBJ1-1; D gene: NA; CDR3 DNA: TGCGCCAGCAGCTTGCAGAGGGGTCGGACTGAAGCTTTCTTT; CDR3 protein: CASSLQRGRTEAFF
V gene: TRBV2; clone size: NA; J gene: TRBJ2-7; D gene: TRBD2; CDR3 DNA: TGTGCCAGCAGTTCCGTTAGCGGGATCGAGCAGTACTTC; CDR3 protein: CASSSVSGIEQYF
V gene: TRBV4-3; clone size: NA; J gene: TRBJ2-3; D gene: TRBD2; CDR3 DNA: TGCGCCAGCAGCCAAGGGGTCGCGGCTAGCGGAGCCGCGGGCACAGATACGCAGTATTTT; CDR3 protein: CASSQGVAASGAAGTDTQYF
V gene: TRBV19; clone size: NA; J gene: TRBJ2-3; D gene: NA; CDR3 DNA: TGTGCCAGTAGCCCGCGTCGGGGACTCATGCACACAGATACGCAGTATTTT; CDR3 protein: CASSPRRGLMHTDTQYF
V gene: TRBV7-2; clone size: NA; J gene: TRBJ2-1; D gene: TRBD2; CDR3 DNA: TGTGCCAGCAGCTTGGTTAGCGGGCCCTACAATGAGCAGTTCTTC; CDR3 protein: CASSLVSGPYNEQFF
V gene: TRBV19; clone size: NA; J gene: TRBJ2-2; D gene: TRBD2; CDR3 DNA: TGTGCCAGTACCCCGGGACTAGCGGGAGTGGGCACCGGGGAGCTGTTTTTT; CDR3 protein: CASTPGLAGVGTGELFF
V gene: TRBV6-5; clone size: NA; J gene: TRBJ1-5; D gene: TRBD1; CDR3 DNA: TGTGCCAGCAGTTACCGGGGACAGGGAGGCCAGCCCCAGCATTTT; CDR3 protein: CASSYRGQGGQPQHF
V gene: TRBV28; clone size: once; J gene: TRBJ1-5; D gene: NA; CDR3 DNA: TGTGCCAGCAGGGGTTACAATCAGCCCCAGCATTTT; CDR3 protein: CASRGYNQPQHF
V gene: TRBV6-6; clone size: NA; J gene: TRBJ1-5; D gene: NA; CDR3 DNA: TGTGCCAGCAGTCCGGCGACAGGAATTAGCAATCAGCCCCAGCATTTT; CDR3 protein: CASSPATGISNQPQHF